This is a list of T cell receptor beta chains from one sample in a study of blood T cell repertoires in COVID-19. Assay: immunoSEQ multiplex PCR; the TCRdb copy retains only in-frame clones and omits some. The table lists 200,000 to 250,000 clones, roughly 86% of them singletons, with approximately 6.8% in the top ten. Input material: peripheral blood. These receptors came from a woman aged 70-85 years with active or convalescent COVID-19. The CDR3 runs from the conserved cysteine through the conserved F or W. Only part of the rows carry a size: once, few, many, or a class if the clone is expanded.

v_call,clone_size,cdr3_aa
TRBV2,few,CASSDADRDIQPQHF
TRBV29-1,.,CSVDRVPFFF
TRBV19,.,CASSATGGERGYTF
TRBV5-5,.,CASSLVGQGNGYTF
TRBV19,.,CASNGEGVYGYTF
TRBV5-6,.,CASSAQQGTVGYTF
TRBV7-9,.,CASSPQGDDQPQHF
TRBV29-1,.,CSFLTTGGSTEAFF
TRBV7-2,few,CASSFLRATEAFF
TRBV5-3,.,CARSWEGSSEQYF
TRBV6-1,.,CASSDWDRLQPQHF
TRBV6-2/TRBV6-3,.,CASSYVDSFRRGGYTF
TRBV6-2/TRBV6-3,.,CASSYLDNTEAFF
TRBV3-1/TRBV3-2,.,CASSFRGAQPQHF
TRBV4-1,.,CASSQDGASDEKLFF
TRBV3-1/TRBV3-2,.,CASSLTLGGGFYGYTF
TRBV18,.,CASSPLPGGHINYGYTF
TRBV19,.,CASSMVALTGSNYGYTF
TRBV3-1/TRBV3-2,.,CASSQGLLPGNTIYF
TRBV4-3,few,CASSQDPQGPQPQHF
TRBV10-1,.,CASSESKRGLAGGWTPDQVQFF
TRBV4-2,few,CASSQSPGFEAFF
TRBV29-1,.,CSLGQGQETQYF
TRBV12-3/TRBV12-4,.,CASSLRVRDTQYF
TRBV5-1,once,CASSVDARNTEAFF
TRBV7-8,.,CASSLGVDQPQHF
TRBV7-9,.,CASSIGGALPYEQYF
TRBV15,.,CATSRGGQYYGYTF
TRBV5-5,.,CASRPQGRTYGYTF
TRBV7-9,.,CASSGQGNTEAFF
TRBV2,.,CASSDGSSGANVLTF
TRBV5-1,.,CASSPGGALGRQPQHF
TRBV10-2,.,CASGRGRDYEQYF
TRBV5-1,.,CASSLVAGQSNEKLFF
TRBV11-2,.,CASSLDRMNYGYTF
TRBV21-1,.,CASSCRDSSYEQYF
TRBV3-1/TRBV3-2,.,CASSQGSYNEQFF
TRBV7-3,.,CASSPGTGKTEAFF
TRBV7-2,.,CASSLANQETQYF
TRBV2,once,CASSSSLGRPSTNTGELFF